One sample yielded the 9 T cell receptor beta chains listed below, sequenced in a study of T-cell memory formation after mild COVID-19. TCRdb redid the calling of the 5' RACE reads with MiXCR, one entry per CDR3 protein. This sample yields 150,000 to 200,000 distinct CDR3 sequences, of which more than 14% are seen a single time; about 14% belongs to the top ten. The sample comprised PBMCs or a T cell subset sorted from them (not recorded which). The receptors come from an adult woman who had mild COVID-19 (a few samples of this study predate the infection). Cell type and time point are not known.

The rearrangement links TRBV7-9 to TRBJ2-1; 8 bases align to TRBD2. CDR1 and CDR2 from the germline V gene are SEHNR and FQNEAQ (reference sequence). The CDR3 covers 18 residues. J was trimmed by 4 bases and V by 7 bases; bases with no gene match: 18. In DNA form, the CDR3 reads TGTGCCAGCACCGAGGGGATCAGCGGGAGCCCCGGGTACAATGAGCAGTTCTTC. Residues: CASTEGISGSPGYNEQFF.

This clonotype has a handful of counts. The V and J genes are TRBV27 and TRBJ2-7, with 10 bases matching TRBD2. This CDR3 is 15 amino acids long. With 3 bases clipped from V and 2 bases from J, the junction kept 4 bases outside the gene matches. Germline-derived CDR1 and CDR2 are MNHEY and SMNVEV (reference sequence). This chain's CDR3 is CASSLRLAGAYEQYF. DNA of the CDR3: TGTGCCAGCAGTTTGCGGCTAGCGGGAGCCTACGAGCAGTACTTC.

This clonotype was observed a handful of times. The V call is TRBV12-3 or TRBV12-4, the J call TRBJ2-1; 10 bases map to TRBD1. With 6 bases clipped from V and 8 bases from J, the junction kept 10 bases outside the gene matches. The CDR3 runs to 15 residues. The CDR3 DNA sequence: TGTGCCAGCAGCCCCGTAAGACAGGGGGCGGATGAGCAGTTCTTC. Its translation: CASSPVRQGADEQFF.

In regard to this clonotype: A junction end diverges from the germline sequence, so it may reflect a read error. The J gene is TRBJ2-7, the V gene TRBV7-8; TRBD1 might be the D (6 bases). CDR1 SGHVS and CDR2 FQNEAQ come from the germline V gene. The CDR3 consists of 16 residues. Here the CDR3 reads CASSNLSGQYAYDQYF. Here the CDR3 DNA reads TGTGCCAGCAGCAACCTGAGTGGACAGTATGCCTACGATCAGTACTTC. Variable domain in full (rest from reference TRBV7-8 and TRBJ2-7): GAGVSQSPRYKVAKRGQDVALRCDPISGHVSLFWYQQALGQGPEFLTYFQNEAQLDKSGLPSDRFFAERPEGSVSTLKIQRTQQEDSAVYLCASSNLSGQYAYDQYFGPGTRLTVT.

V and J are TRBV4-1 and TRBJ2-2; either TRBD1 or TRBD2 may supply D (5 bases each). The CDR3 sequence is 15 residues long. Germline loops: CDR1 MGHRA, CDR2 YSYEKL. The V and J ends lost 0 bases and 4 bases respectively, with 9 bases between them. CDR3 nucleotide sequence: TGCGCCAGCAGCCAAGATGGGGGTGGCACCGGGGAGCTGTTTTTT. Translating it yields CASSQDGGGTGELFF.

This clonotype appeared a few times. CDR3 nucleotides: TGTGCCATCGGACAGGTCGACGAGCAGTACTTC. Translated, it gives CAIGQVDEQYF. This chain links TRBV10-3 with TRBJ2-7, with TRBD1 matching over 7 bases. The CDR3 totals 11 residues. Germline V gives CDR1 ENHRY, CDR2 SYGVKD. J gave up 5 bases and V 8 bases, and 3 bases lay outside the gene matches.

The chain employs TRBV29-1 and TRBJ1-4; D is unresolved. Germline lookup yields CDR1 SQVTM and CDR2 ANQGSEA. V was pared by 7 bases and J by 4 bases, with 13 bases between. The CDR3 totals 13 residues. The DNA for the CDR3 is TGCAGCGCCCCGTTGGCGGGTAATGAAAAACTGTTTTTT. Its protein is CSAPLAGNEKLFF. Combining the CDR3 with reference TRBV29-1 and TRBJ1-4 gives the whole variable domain SAVISQKPSRDICQRGTSLTIQCQVDSQVTMMFWYRQQPGQSLTLIATANQGSEATYESGFVIDKFPISRPNLTFSTLTVSNMSPEDSSIYLCSAPLAGNEKLFFGSGTQLSVL.

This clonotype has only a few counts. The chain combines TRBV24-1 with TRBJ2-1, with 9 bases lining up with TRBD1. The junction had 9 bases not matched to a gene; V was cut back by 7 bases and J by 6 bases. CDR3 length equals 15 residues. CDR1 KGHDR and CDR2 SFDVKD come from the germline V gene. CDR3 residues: CATSGRDRVSNEQFF. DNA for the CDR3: TGTGCCACCAGCGGACGGGACAGGGTTTCCAATGAGCAGTTCTTC.

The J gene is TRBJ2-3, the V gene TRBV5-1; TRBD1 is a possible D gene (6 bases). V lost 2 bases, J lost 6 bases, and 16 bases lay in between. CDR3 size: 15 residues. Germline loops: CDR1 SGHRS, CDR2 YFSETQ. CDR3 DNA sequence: TGCGCCAGCAGCTTTGGTACAGGGCTAGGTGATACGCAGTATTTT. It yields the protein CASSFGTGLGDTQYF.